This TCR beta chain was documented in a study of blood T cell repertoires in COVID-19 (dated by TCRdb to 2018 to 2021). For context, the study as a whole: Samples from collaborators originated in the United States, Italy and Spain and spanned both the acute and convalescent phases of COVID-19. Samples came from the ongoing ImmuneRACE study (first 160 participants) plus 1,254 subjects from 6 global collaborators. HLA class I and class II types, where available, came from metadata supplied by the sample provider rather than from assay-based typing. A de-identified subject ID, COVID-19 status, age in years and sex were almost always included in the sample metadata. The repertoires were released in a freely available public database intended as a resource for research on the immune response to SARS-CoV-2. The material from the prospective study consisted of cDNA or gDNA derived from T cells, B-cell-depleted T cells, or PBMCs. Deeply sampled blood TCRbeta repertoires from subjects exposed to, actively infected with, or recovered from COVID-19 were included in the dataset.

Regarding this clone: The antigen it recognizes is unknown. Within one base of it there is no much larger clone, and no base qualities were kept.

The investigation overall reported the following: How much clinical and demographic metadata was included differed by source and by participant, and the metadata was provided uncurated.

There are 18 amino acids in the CDR3, from cysteine to phenylalanine inclusive. Only CDR3 DNA is held: 54 bases, read in frame from base 1. TCRbeta CDR3 regions were amplified from genomic DNA using the immunoSEQ Assay, a bias-controlled multiplex PCR. Turning to the authors' computational methods: Nucleated cell counts per sample were estimated from amplification of reference gene primers within the assay. To quantify the absolute abundance of each unique TCRbeta CDR3 rearrangement, sequence reads were collapsed and filtered. Productive Simpson clonality was computed per sample as the square root of Simpson's diversity index over productive rearrangements. TCRdb took over this immuneACCESS table, retaining in-frame rearrangements with V and J assigned. Such tables are incomplete; in checked studies, under half of the missing clones stem from an unresolved V gene, and the remainder is unexplained. V and J calls and clone size are given by that table; D and trimming were obtained from the DNA. For this sample the table gives approximately 500,000 clones, of which nearly 90% were detected only once. 0.9% of the sample is held by the ten biggest clonotypes.

One collaborating source in Seattle enrolled patients during active infection and followed them longitudinally through the course of disease. Whole blood was collected in K2EDTA tubes by collaborating institutions according to the institutions' own protocols. For TCRbeta analysis, collaborator samples were shipped as frozen whole blood, as isolated PBMCs, or as DNA extracted from either sample type. The chain was built from TRBV12-2 and TRBJ2-6; the D segment call TRBD1 is taken from the table without a DNA check. TRBV12-2 is flagged as a pseudogene. The sequence was obtained from a man between 18 and 29 years old with COVID-19, enrolled during active disease. Material for sequencing was peripheral blood. In nucleotides, the sequence is TGTGCAAGTCGCTTATTCACAGTCCGTTCCTCTGGGGCCAACGTCCTGACTTTC. This encodes CASRLFTVRSSGANVLTF.